The 12 T cell receptor beta chains in this list originate from one sample, sequenced in a study of T cells after yellow fever vaccination. TCRdb re-called the 5' RACE reads through MiXCR, storing one row per CDR3 protein. This table has tens of thousands of distinct CDR3 sequences, 7.5% to 9% appearing once. The sample here was CD8+ T cells sorted from PBMCs, taken on the day of the yellow fever booster vaccination. Source of these receptors: a man under 40 who received the YFV17D yellow fever vaccine.

This clonotype was detected once. One junction end disagrees with the germline gene, perhaps due to a read error. The V call is TRBV9, the J call TRBJ2-2, with 12 nucleotides matching TRBD2. Germline V lookup: CDR1 SGDLS, CDR2 YYNGEE. CDR3 size: 17 residues. Here the CDR3 reads CASSVDLAGGRTGDLFF. The CDR3 DNA follows: TGTGCCAGCAGCGTGGATCTAGCGGGAGGGCGAACCGGGGATCTGTTTTTT.

This clonotype was seen a few times. The rearrangement joins TRBV4-3 to TRBJ2-2; 9 nucleotides align to TRBD2. Germline CDR1 LGHNA, CDR2 YSLEER. The V segment lost 6 bases and the J segment 7 bases; nucleotides outside the gene matches: 9. This CDR3 has 15 amino acids. The CDR3: CASSSSGSRIGELFF. The CDR3 nucleotides are TGCGCCAGCAGTAGTAGCGGGAGTCGGATCGGGGAGCTGTTTTTT.

This clonotype has more than one count but fewer than ten. The chain carries TRBV6-4 and TRBJ2-1, with TRBD2 matching over 10 bases. This CDR3 region has 15 residues. The germline gives CDR1 MRHNA, CDR2 SNTAGT. The V gene end was trimmed by 0 bases and the J gene end by 4 bases; junction bases not matched to a gene: 0. CDR3 DNA: TGTGCCAGCAGTGACTCAGCGGGAGGGTACAATGAGCAGTTCTTC. This encodes CASSDSAGGYNEQFF.

This clonotype was counted many times. The chain combines TRBV12-3 or TRBV12-4 with TRBJ2-1; TRBD1 or TRBD2 may be the D gene (5 bases each). V lost 5 bases and J lost 4, with 15 bases in between. This CDR3 region has 15 residues. The DNA of the CDR3 is TGTGCCAGCAGTGGGACCCGTGCAGGGTACAATGAGCAGTTCTTC. Its protein is CASSGTRAGYNEQFF.

This clonotype was found many times. The V and J genes are TRBV4-1 and TRBJ2-7; the D is unclear. The CDR3 sequence is 15 residues long. The germline V gene has CDR1 MGHRA and CDR2 YSYEKL. V gave up 0 bases and J gave up 5 bases, with 14 bases separating them. The CDR3 DNA sequence: TGCGCCAGCAGCCAAGATCCATCGTGGGGAAACGAGCAGTACTTC. Translating gives CASSQDPSWGNEQYF.

The CDR3 reads CASSQGDSPNEKLFF. The CDR3 DNA reads TGCGCCAGCAGCCAAGGGGACAGCCCTAATGAAAAACTGTTTTTT. V usage is TRBV4-3 and J usage is TRBJ1-4, with 7 bases fitting TRBD1. Germline V lookup: CDR1 LGHNA, CDR2 YSLEER. The CDR3 is made up of 15 amino acids. Trimming removed 1 base from V and 3 bases from J; junction bases left unmatched: 2.

This clonotype was found many times. This sequence joins TRBV29-1 and TRBJ2-5, with D tentatively TRBD1 (6 bases). Germline V CDR1 and CDR2: SQVTM, ANQGSEA. V dropped 4 bases and J dropped 5 bases, with 17 bases sitting between them. The CDR3 is 14 residues long. CDR3 sequence (DNA): TGCAGCGTTGGGGCAGGGGCAGCTTGGGAGACCCAGTACTTC. This gives the protein CSVGAGAAWETQYF.

The sample holds a few counts of this clonotype. The chain employs TRBV6-6 and TRBJ2-3; weak D call: TRBD2 (5 bases). V was shortened by 2 bases and J by 6 bases, with 9 bases between the two germline ends. Germline V gene lookup returns CDR1 MNHNY and CDR2 SVGAGI (reference sequence). The CDR3 extends over 13 amino acids. CDR3 coding DNA: TGTGCCAGCAGTTACATGCGGGTGGATACGCAGTATTTT. Protein sequence: CASSYMRVDTQYF.

The chain carries TRBV27 and TRBJ2-2; D is perhaps TRBD2 (6 bases). Germline lookup yields CDR1 MNHEY and CDR2 SMNVEV (reference sequence). V was pared by 5 bases and J by 5 bases, with 18 bases between. The length of the CDR3 is 16 residues. The DNA for the CDR3 is TGTGCCAGCAGTACCGGGGGAACCCCGAGAACCGGGGAGCTGTTTTTT. It translates to CASSTGGTPRTGELFF.

This clonotype was observed at least ten times. The rearrangement uses TRBV11-1 and TRBJ2-7; 9 nucleotides match TRBD1. The V gene's germline CDR1 is SGHAT and CDR2 FQDESV (reference sequence). V lost 4 bases, J lost 4 bases, and 5 bases stayed unmatched. The CDR3 consists of 14 residues. For the CDR3, the DNA is TGTGCCAGCAGCTCAAGGGACAGGGAGTACGAGCAGTACTTC. It codes for CASSSRDREYEQYF.

In this sample, this clonotype turned up a few times. The chain has TRBV2 and TRBJ2-2; D is perhaps TRBD2 (6 bases). Deletions cut 0 bases from V and 0 bases from J, with 11 bases between. Germline lookup yields CDR1 SNHLY and CDR2 FYNNEI. The CDR3 consists of 17 residues. The CDR3 nucleotides read TGTGCCAGCAGTGAAGCTGATAGCGGTGCGAACACCGGGGAGCTGTTTTTT. This translates into CASSEADSGANTGELFF.

Only a few counts were recorded for this clonotype. The chain has TRBV21-1 and TRBJ2-2; TRBD2 reflects the table's D call only, with no check against the DNA. TRBV21-1 is reported as a pseudogene. The CDR3 loop spans 19 amino acids. CDR3 region: CASSKGYSGRGRNTGELFF. The CDR3 DNA sequence: TGTGCCAGCAGCAAAGGGTATAGCGGGAGGGGAAGGAACACCGGGGAGCTGTTTTTT.